This entry describes one TCR beta chain. Its antigen is currently not known. Base qualities are missing; no much larger clone stands one base away. In light of the paper, this sample's time point label describes: new active TB diagnosis, blood taken before or within 7 days of starting treatment. Patients with active tuberculosis were defined as newly diagnosed, HIV-seronegative South African adults aged 18 years or older. Confirmation of active tuberculosis came from positive sputum smear microscopy and/or a positive M. tuberculosis culture. Unsorted cryopreserved PBMC were immunosequenced, covering on average around 100,000 T cells per clinical donor. This sample is part of a study of T cells in tuberculosis (dated by TCRdb to 2016 to 2019). For the wider study: To characterize T cells specific for the mycobacterial lipid antigen glucose monomycolate (GMM), the study used CD1B tetramers together with high-throughput TCR immunosequencing. A South African clinical cohort compared IGRA-negative adolescents, IGRA-positive adolescents with latent tuberculosis and adults with active tuberculosis, 9 to 11 per group. Active tuberculosis patient PBMC were archived before or within 7 days of starting standard anti-tuberculosis treatment.

What the research found in general, with its limitations: A classifier using the diverse GMM-specific repertoire reached just over 85% accuracy (AUROC 0.9 to 0.95), compared with approximately 70% accuracy using GEM motif frequencies. The smaller NN-distances in active tuberculosis patients were driven in part by shorter CDR3-alpha lengths, while the difference seen for TCR-beta was not statistically significant. Active tuberculosis TCR-alpha repertoires showed smaller mean NN-distances to GMM-specific TCRs than IGRA-negative controls, suggesting clonal expansion of these TCRs. Which clinical samples got chosen depended on the availability of cryopreserved specimens, and the active tuberculosis cases were adults, whereas the controls were adolescents.

The immunoSEQ multiplex PCR assay was used to generate TCR libraries, with TCR-beta and/or TCR-alpha/delta assays applied to each sample. The Illumina high-throughput platform was used to sequence the amplified TCR libraries. In the paper's pipeline: Clustering and dimensionality reduction were performed using pairwise TCRdist distances among GMM-specific receptors from ex vivo sorted or in vitro expanded T cells. Each clinical repertoire received a mean NN-distance score, defined as the average TCRdist to the nearest 10% of tetramer-positive reference sequences. GEM TCR motif frequency was calculated as the fraction of unique TCRs that matched known GEM sequences by V/J usage and CDR3 length. Linear discriminant analysis with leave-one-out cross-validation, implemented in scikit-learn, was used to classify active tuberculosis. Entries here come from immuneACCESS through TCRdb and include only in-frame sequences with V and J called. Some clones fail to appear in such tables; in the studies checked, an unresolved V gene covers under half of the shortfall, and the cause of the remainder is unknown. V and J calls and clone size are those listed in that table; D and trimming were worked out from the DNA. Here the sample has 40,000 or so clones; less than 95% occur a single time. Almost 4.5% of the sample comes from the top ten.

From a lookup of the germline V gene, CDR1 and CDR2 are SGHAT and FQNNGV. Including cysteine and phenylalanine, the CDR3 has 15 amino acids. Only the CDR3 region is kept as DNA, spanning 45 bases read in frame from base 1. The junction carries 12 bases between V and J, which are trimmed by 3 bases and 0 bases respectively. This clonotype originated in an adult with tuberculosis. Sequenced here: PBMCs, sampled at tuberculosis diagnosis. The chain is encoded by TRBV11-2 joined to TRBJ2-7, and the D gene may be TRBD2, 5 bases matching. The DNA is as follows: TGTGCCAGCAGCTTTAGGGAGCGGAGCTCCTACGAGCAGTACTTC. The translation is CASSFRERSSYEQYF.